The next 14 T cell receptor beta chains were all read from a single sample in a study of cytomegalovirus exposure and HLA in healthy donors (dated by TCRdb to about 2017). Libraries came from the immunoSEQ multiplex PCR assay. A mixture of 60 forward primers for TCR Vbeta segments and 13 reverse primers for TCR Jbeta segments was used in the multiplex PCR. TCRdb provides this immuneACCESS table in a form limited to in-frame rearrangements. Some clones are lacking; in checked studies, under half of them reflect an unresolved V gene, and why the rest are absent is not known. The sample includes about 180,000 clones, with 72% observed a single time. Of the sample, less than 2.5% falls within the top ten clones. The sequencing sample was made of PBMCs. The receptor source for this set is a human donor in good health.

Points on this clone: Additional DNA sequences in this sample encode the identical CDR3. This rearrangement joins TRBV2 to TRBJ1-2; no firm D call. Trimming cost V 3 bases and J 5 bases, with 7 bases left between them. Germline V gives CDR1 SNHLY, CDR2 FYNNEI. The CDR3 runs to 12 residues. The CDR3 DNA follows: TGTGCCAGCAGTGACAGGCTTTATGGCTACACCTTC. It translates to CASSDRLYGYTF.

The chain joins TRBV7-6 to TRBJ2-2; 12 nucleotides line up with TRBD1. The CDR3 runs 16 residues. The V and J ends lost 5 bases and 6 bases, in that order; junction bases with no gene match: 7. Germline values: CDR1 SGHVS, CDR2 FNYEAQ. The CDR3 DNA follows: TGTGCCAGCAGCCCCGGGACAGGGGGCCTCGCCGGGGAGCTGTTTTTT. Residues: CASSPGTGGLAGELFF. The complete variable domain, with remaining parts taken from reference TRBV7-6 and TRBJ2-2, reads GAGVSQSPRYKVTKRGQDVALRCDPISGHVSLYWYRQALGQGPEFLTYFNYEAQQDKSGLPNDRFSAERPEGSISTLTIQRTEQRDSAMYRCASSPGTGGLAGELFFGEGSRLTVL.

The chain is built from TRBV5-8 and TRBJ1-5; a possible D gene is TRBD1 (5 bases). This CDR3 is 15 amino acids long. The V end was cut by 4 bases, the J end by 1 base, with 12 bases between. The germline V gene encodes CDR1 SGHTS and CDR2 YDEGEE. CDR3 region: CASSRTGGSNQPQHF. The DNA of the CDR3 is TGTGCCAGCAGCCGAACAGGTGGGAGCAATCAGCCCCAGCATTTT.

The rearrangement joins TRBV11-2 to TRBJ1-6; a weak D match, TRBD1 (5 bases). Per the germline V gene, CDR1 is SGHAT and CDR2 is FQNNGV. CDR3 length equals 12 residues. V lost 0 bases and J 13 bases, leaving 7 bases between the germline ends. The chain's CDR3 is CASSLDRAPLHF. CDR3 DNA: TGTGCCAGCAGCTTAGACAGGGCCCCCCTCCACTTT.

This clone was seen a handful of times. V gene TRBV6-5 combines with J gene TRBJ1-1, with 8 nucleotides matching TRBD1. The CDR3 length is 14 residues. Per the germline V gene, CDR1 is MNHEY and CDR2 is SVGAGI. The V segment lost 5 bases and the J segment 3 bases; nucleotides outside the gene matches: 5. The chain's CDR3 is CASSQQGVDTEAFF. The CDR3 bases are TGTGCCAGCAGTCAACAGGGGGTTGACACTGAAGCTTTCTTT.

Only one count was recorded for this clone. V gene TRBV7-6 combines with J gene TRBJ2-7; TRBD1 agrees at 9 bases. This CDR3 region has 15 residues. Per germline, CDR1 SGHVS and CDR2 FNYEAQ. The junction had 9 bases not matched to a gene; V was cut back by 3 bases and J by 6 bases. CDR3: CASSLGRDRVPEQYF. The CDR3, as DNA: TGTGCCAGCAGCTTGGGACGGGACAGGGTCCCCGAGCAGTACTTC.

The chain's CDR3 is CSVGWQGNTEAFF. The DNA for the CDR3 is TGCAGCGTTGGCTGGCAGGGGAACACTGAAGCTTTCTTT. The chain joins TRBV29-1 to TRBJ1-1; possible D gene TRBD1, 5 bases. The germline V and J ends were trimmed by 4 bases and 1 base, with 10 bases remaining between them. Germline V CDR1 and CDR2: SQVTM, ANQGSEA. The CDR3 totals 13 residues.

The chain couples TRBV6-1 to TRBJ2-7, with 10 bases lining up with TRBD1. CDR1 MNHNS and CDR2 SASEGT come from the germline V gene. The CDR3 is 13 residues long. J lost 5 bases, V lost 9 bases, and 7 bases had no gene match. The CDR3 loop is CASSGTGVNEQYF. For the CDR3, the DNA is TGTGCCAGTTCCGGGACAGGGGTAAACGAGCAGTACTTC.

The chain carries TRBV7-9 and TRBJ2-7; 8 bases are a match to TRBD2. The length of the CDR3 is 13 residues. J gave up 5 bases and V 5 bases, and 5 bases lay outside the gene matches. Germline V CDR1 and CDR2: SEHNR, FQNEAQ (reference sequence). CDR3 loop: CASSRGGRNEQYF. The CDR3 nucleotides read TGTGCCAGCAGCCGGGGGGGGAGGAACGAGCAGTACTTC.

The chain carries TRBV7-2 and TRBJ1-2; D is possibly TRBD1 (6 bases). From germline, CDR1 is SGHTA and CDR2 FQGNSA. The CDR3 is 12 amino acids. V shed 5 bases and J shed 6 bases, with 10 bases lying between them. The CDR3 DNA sequence: TGTGCCAGCAGCCCTTACAGGGATGGCTACACCTTC. Translating it yields CASSPYRDGYTF.

The rearrangement links TRBV7-3 to TRBJ1-1, with D perhaps matching TRBD1 (6 bases). In germline, CDR1 is SGHTA, CDR2 FQGTGA. The CDR3 consists of 14 residues. Between the trimmed V and J ends, which lost 3 bases and 5 bases, there was a span of 13 bases. CDR3: CASSFQGYGTEAFF. Here the CDR3 DNA reads TGTGCCAGCAGCTTTCAGGGGTATGGGACTGAAGCTTTCTTT.

This chain links TRBV9 with TRBJ2-5, with 11 bases that match TRBD2. The CDR3 has 18 residues. Germline lookup yields CDR1 SGDLS and CDR2 YYNGEE. V lost 0 bases to trimming and J lost 5 bases; unmatched junction nucleotides: 12. This chain's CDR3 is CASSVGVGSGGVGETQYF. In DNA, the CDR3 is TGTGCCAGCAGCGTAGGTGTAGGTAGCGGGGGGGTCGGGGAGACCCAGTACTTC.

This chain uses TRBV4-1 with TRBJ1-5; D is unresolved. The germline V and J ends were trimmed by 1 base and 4 bases, with 5 bases remaining between them. CDR3 length: 13 residues. Germline V gene lookup returns CDR1 MGHRA and CDR2 YSYEKL. The chain's CDR3 is CASSQGRNQPQHF. DNA of the CDR3: TGCGCCAGCAGCCAAGGGAGAAATCAGCCCCAGCATTTT.

In its sample, this clone was seen a few times. The chain is built from TRBV4-1 and TRBJ1-1; D might be TRBD1 (5 bases). Looked up from germline, CDR1 is MGHRA and CDR2 is YSYEKL. V was shortened by 4 bases and J by 1 base, with 10 bases between the two germline ends. This CDR3 is 14 amino acids long. In DNA, the CDR3 is TGCGCCAGCAGCCCGTACGGGGGGAACACTGAAGCTTTCTTT. Its protein product is CASSPYGGNTEAFF.